This T cell receptor (beta chain) was found in a study of beta chain features in type 1 diabetes. A single heparinised blood sample, averaging around 0.11 L, was obtained per donor. The whole isolated RNA underwent reverse transcription, so sequencing captured expressed TCRB transcripts. There were approximately 3.7 million reads on average in the naive, central memory and regulatory T cell samples. The protocol was immunoSEQ multiplex PCR, while the TCRdb copy is restricted to in-frame clones and leaves out a portion. The sample yields nearly 350,000 clones, roughly 9% seen once. This clone was counted a few times. Antigen specificity is unknown. This CDR3 has 14 amino acids. Trimming stripped 2 bases from V and 2 bases from J, with 9 bases between. The germline gives CDR1 SEHNR, CDR2 FQNEAQ (reference sequence). Study observations and caveats: Type 1 diabetes patients showed a moderate but significant shortening of TCRB CDR3s in all four CD4+ subsets. Insertions were fewer and deletions more numerous at VDJ junctions in type 1 diabetes patients.

This receptor was taken from a man aged 25-40 years with type 1 diabetes. V is TRBV7-9 and J is TRBJ2-5, with a weak D call TRBD1 (6 bases). Sequenced material: central memory CD4+ T cells from blood. CDR3 sequence (DNA): TGTGCCAGCAGCTTAATGGACAGTCAAGAGACCCAGTACTTC. It encodes CASSLMDSQETQYF.